This section outlines one T cell receptor (beta chain) sequence together with its context. This entry is derived from a study of STAT5B mutations in CD4+ large granular lymphocyte leukemia. V dropped 4 bases and J dropped 11; count of bases not matched to a gene: 4. Germline V CDR1 and CDR2: SGHRS, YFSETQ. This CDR3 has 11 amino acids. Authors' processing steps: The detection floor for productive clonotype frequency was 2.59 x 10-5. Data came from immunoSEQ multiplex PCR; TCRdb stores just in-frame clones and leaves some out. The V and J calls and clone size are taken from that table; D and trimming were inferred from the DNA. In the table there are tens of thousands of clones, around 81% of which are singletons.

Sequenced: CD4+ T cells from blood buffy coats. The genes are TRBV5-1 and TRBJ2-5; 8 bases line up with TRBD1. The receptor's source is a human donor in good health. DNA for the CDR3: TGCGCCAGCAGCCTGGACAGGGAGCAGTACTTC. Protein product: CASSLDREQYF.